This T cell receptor beta chain was sequenced during a study of T cells in localized non-small cell lung cancer. Assay used: immunoSEQ multiplex PCR; TCRdb lists only in-frame clones, some missing. The data show roughly 25,000 clones, with more than 65% seen just once and around 5% held by the top ten. From germline, CDR1 is SQVTM and CDR2 ANQGSEA. The CDR3 runs to 10 residues. Trimming removed 8 bases from V and 10 bases from J, with 9 bases in between. The chain is built from TRBV29-1 and TRBJ1-6; TRBD1 might be the D (5 bases). This clonotype originated in a man aged 40 to 70 with stage II lung adenocarcinoma. The sample consisted of PBMCs, taken before any cancer treatment. CDR3 region: CSRGGSPLHF. CDR3 DNA: TGCAGCAGGGGAGGCTCACCCCTCCACTTT.